This TCR beta chain was recorded in a study of T cells in pancreatic ductal adenocarcinoma (dated by TCRdb to 2016 to 2017). Turning to the overall study: Seeking insight into the adaptive T-cell response that arises naturally, the researchers examined how many CD8+ T cells infiltrated tumors of resected pancreatic ductal adenocarcinoma, where they sat, and what features they had, alongside the same properties of suppressive cells. Summary of the overall study and its limitations: Since most people with pancreatic cancer show up with disease that cannot be operated on, the resected cohort was biased toward the minority who had early-stage disease. Compared with tumor samples, blood samples had more total productive templates and approximately 8-fold more unique clonotypes. T-cell clonality did not differ significantly between tumor and blood, with mean clonality approximately 0.11 in tumors and 0.065 to 0.09 in blood. Tumor versus blood clonality comparisons may be biased because tumors are enriched in CD45RO+ effector rather than naive T cells, biasing toward lower diversity.

For this clone: The clone's antigen remains unknown. No base quality information exists; no much larger clone differs at one position.

The immunoSEQ hsTCRB kit was used to amplify TCR beta CDR3 regions from genomic DNA. High-throughput TRB CDR3 sequencing was performed on an Illumina HiSeq system. On the study's bioinformatics: Sequencing reads were analyzed with the immunoSEQ software, and nonproductive sequences with premature stops or frame-shifts were excluded. Repertoire clonality was computed as one minus Shannon entropy normalized by log2 of the number of unique productive sequences. TCRdb holds this immuneACCESS table with in-frame rearrangements only. Some clones are missing; in checked studies, unresolved V genes explain under half, and the rest has no known cause. From that table come the V and J calls and clone size; the DNA was used to work out D and trimming. For this sample the table gives 97,000 or so clones, of which about 95% were detected only once. 3.1% of the sample comes from the top ten. The CDR3 runs 15 amino acids, cysteine and phenylalanine included. Only the CDR3 portion is preserved as DNA: 45 bases, with reading frame beginning at the first base. At the junction V is shortened by 2 bases and J by 4 bases; bases outside the gene matches: 4. CDR1 MNHNS and CDR2 SASEGT were looked up in the germline V gene.

Selected pancreatic ductal adenocarcinoma patients had undergone surgery without neoadjuvant therapy. Peripheral blood was collected in heparin tubes, and PBMCs were isolated by histopaque density gradient and cryopreserved in about 9.1% DMSO. The DNeasy Blood and Tissue Kit, with Proteinase K and RNase treatment, was used to extract genomic DNA from roughly seven PBMC specimens and roughly 10 flash-frozen tumor specimens. The receptor was derived from a human donor with pancreatic ductal adenocarcinoma. The rearrangement combines TRBV6-1 with TRBJ2-1; 8 bases in the junction line up with TRBD1. The sequencing sample was made of PBMCs. The CDR3 loop reads CASSEQGARYNEQFF. The DNA sequence reads TGTGCCAGCAGTGAACAGGGGGCTAGATACAATGAGCAGTTCTTC.